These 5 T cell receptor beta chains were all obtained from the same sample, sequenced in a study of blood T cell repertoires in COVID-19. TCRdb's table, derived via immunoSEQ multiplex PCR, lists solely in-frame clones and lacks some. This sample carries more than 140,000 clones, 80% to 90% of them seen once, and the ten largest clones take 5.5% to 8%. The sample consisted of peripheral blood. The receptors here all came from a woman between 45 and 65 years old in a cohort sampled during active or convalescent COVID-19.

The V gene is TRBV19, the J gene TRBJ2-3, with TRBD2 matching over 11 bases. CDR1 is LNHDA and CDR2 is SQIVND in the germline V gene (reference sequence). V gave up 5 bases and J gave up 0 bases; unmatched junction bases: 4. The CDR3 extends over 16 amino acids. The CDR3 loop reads CASSSRLAGSTDTQYF. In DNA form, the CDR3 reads TGTGCCAGTAGTTCCCGACTAGCGGGGAGCACAGATACGCAGTATTTT.

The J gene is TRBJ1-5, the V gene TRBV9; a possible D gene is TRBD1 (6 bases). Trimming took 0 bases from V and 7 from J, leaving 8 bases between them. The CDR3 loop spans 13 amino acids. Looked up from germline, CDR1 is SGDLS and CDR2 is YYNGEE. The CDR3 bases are TGTGCCAGCAGCGTAGCAGGGGTCCAGCCCCAGCATTTT. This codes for CASSVAGVQPQHF.

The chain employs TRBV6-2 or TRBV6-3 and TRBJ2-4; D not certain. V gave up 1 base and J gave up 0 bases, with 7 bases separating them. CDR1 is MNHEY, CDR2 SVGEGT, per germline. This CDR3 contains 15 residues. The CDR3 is CASSYFAEAKNIQYF. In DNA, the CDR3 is TGTGCCAGCAGTTACTTTGCGGAAGCCAAAAACATTCAGTACTTC.

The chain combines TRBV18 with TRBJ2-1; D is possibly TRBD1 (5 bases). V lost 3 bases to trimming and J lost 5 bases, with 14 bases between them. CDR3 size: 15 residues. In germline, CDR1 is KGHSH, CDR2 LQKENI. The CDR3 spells CASSPVQGGNNEQFF. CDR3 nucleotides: TGTGCCAGCTCACCTGTGCAGGGCGGAAACAATGAGCAGTTCTTC.

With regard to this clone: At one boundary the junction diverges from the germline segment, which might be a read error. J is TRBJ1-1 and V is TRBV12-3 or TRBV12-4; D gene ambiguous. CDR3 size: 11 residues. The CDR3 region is CASREGRQMAF. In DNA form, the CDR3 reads TGTGCCAGCAGGGAGGGCAGACAAATGGCGTTT.